This T cell receptor (beta chain) originates from a study of blood T cell repertoires in COVID-19. Trimming took 4 bases from V and 1 from J; bases not matched to a gene: 4. There are 15 residues in the CDR3. Germline V gene lookup returns CDR1 SNHLY and CDR2 FYNNEI. Generated by immunoSEQ multiplex PCR, the TCRdb table keeps only in-frame clones and is missing some. The profile shows over 100,000 clones, around four fifths of them singletons. This clone is a singleton in its sample. Specimen: peripheral blood. The rearrangement links TRBV2 to TRBJ2-1, with 7 bases aligning to TRBD1. This sequence was found in a man between 60 and 75 years old with active or convalescent COVID-19. CDR3 coding DNA: TGTGCCAGCAGTGTTGGGACAGCGTCCTACAATGAGCAGTTCTTC. Protein sequence: CASSVGTASYNEQFF. The full variable domain, in which reference TRBV2 and TRBJ2-1 provide the parts outside the CDR3, is EPEVTQTPSHQVTQMGQEVILRCVPISNHLYFYWYRQILGQKVEFLVSFYNNEISEKSEIFDDQFSVERPDGSNFTLKIRSTKLEDSAMYFCASSVGTASYNEQFFGPGTRLTVL.